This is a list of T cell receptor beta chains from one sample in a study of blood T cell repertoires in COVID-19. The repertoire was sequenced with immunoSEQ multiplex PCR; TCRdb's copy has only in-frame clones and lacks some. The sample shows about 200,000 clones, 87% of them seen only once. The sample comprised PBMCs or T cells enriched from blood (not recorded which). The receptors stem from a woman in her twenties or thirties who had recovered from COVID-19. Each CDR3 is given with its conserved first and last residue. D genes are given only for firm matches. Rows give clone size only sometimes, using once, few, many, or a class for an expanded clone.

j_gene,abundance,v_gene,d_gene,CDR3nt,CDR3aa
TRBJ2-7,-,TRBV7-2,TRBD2,TGTGCCAGCAGCTCCCCGGGGGGGAGCTACGAGCAGTACTTC,CASSSPGGSYEQYF
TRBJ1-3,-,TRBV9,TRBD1,TGTGCCAGCAGCCCCCCGGGGACAGCTGGAAACACCATATATTTT,CASSPPGTAGNTIYF
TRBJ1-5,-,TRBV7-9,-,TGTGCCAGCAGCTTAGATGGGGTAGGGGATCAGCCCCAGCATTTT,CASSLDGVGDQPQHF
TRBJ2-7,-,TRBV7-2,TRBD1,TGTGCCAGCAGCTCCAGGACAGGGAAATACGAGCAGTACTTC,CASSSRTGKYEQYF
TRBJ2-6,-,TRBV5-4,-,TGTGCCAGCAGCTTTGGCAGCTCTGGGGCCAACGTCCTGACTTTC,CASSFGSSGANVLTF
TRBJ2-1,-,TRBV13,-,TGTGCCAGCAGCTACGGGGGTAGCTCCTACAATGAGCAGTTCTTC,CASSYGGSSYNEQFF
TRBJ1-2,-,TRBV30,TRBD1,TGTGCCTGGAGTGAGGACAGGGGCGGCTACACCTTC,CAWSEDRGGYTF
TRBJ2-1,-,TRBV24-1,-,TGTGCCACCAGTGGGCAAAGTGAGCAGTTCTTC,CATSGQSEQFF
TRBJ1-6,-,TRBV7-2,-,TGTGCCAGCAGCTTAGGAGCCGATAATTCACCCCTCCACTTT,CASSLGADNSPLHF
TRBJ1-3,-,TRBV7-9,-,TGTGCCAGCAGCCGTAACAACCCTCAGGTCTCCTCTGGAAACACCATATATTTT,CASSRNNPQVSSGNTIYF
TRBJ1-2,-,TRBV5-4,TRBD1,TGTGCCAGCAGCTTGGTGCTCGACAGGGGCTATGGCTACACCTTC,CASSLVLDRGYGYTF
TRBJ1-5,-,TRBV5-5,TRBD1,TGTGCCAGCAGCTCGGACAGGGGGCAAGGTCAGCCCCAGCATTTT,CASSSDRGQGQPQHF
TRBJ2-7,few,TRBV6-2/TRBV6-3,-,TGTGCCAGCAGTTACGTAGGGAGGCCGGGCGAGCAGTACTTC,CASSYVGRPGEQYF
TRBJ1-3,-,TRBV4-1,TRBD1,TGCGCCAGCAGCCAAGAGCAGGGGGCGGCTGGAAACACCATATATTTT,CASSQEQGAAGNTIYF
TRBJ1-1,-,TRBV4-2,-,TGTGCCAGCAGCCCAGCCGGACAGCGGAACACTGAAGCTTTCTTT,CASSPAGQRNTEAFF
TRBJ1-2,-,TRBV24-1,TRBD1,TGTGCCACCAGTGACTCTTGGACAGGGAGATATGGCTACACCTTC,CATSDSWTGRYGYTF
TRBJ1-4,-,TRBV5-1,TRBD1,TGCGCCAGCAGCCGAAACCCGGGACAGACTAATGAAAAACTGTTTTTT,CASSRNPGQTNEKLFF
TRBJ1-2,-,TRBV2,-,TGTGCCAGCAGTTTGTCAGGGCAACCCAACTATGGCTACACCTTC,CASSLSGQPNYGYTF
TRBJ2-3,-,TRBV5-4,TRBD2,TGTGCCAGCAGTCGGGACTATGCCGCTTCGGCAGATACGCAGTATTTT,CASSRDYAASADTQYF
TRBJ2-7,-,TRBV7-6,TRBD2,TGTGCCAGCAGTGCTAGCGGGAGACAGAACGAGCAGTACTTC,CASSASGRQNEQYF
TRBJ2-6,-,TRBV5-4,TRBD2,TGTGCCAGCAGCTTGGGCGGGAGGGACATCTCTGGGGCCAACGTCCTGACTTTC,CASSLGGRDISGANVLTF
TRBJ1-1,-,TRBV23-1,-,TGCGCCAGCAGCCCATGTGGGGGAGGGGTAGGAACTGAAGCTTTCTTT,CASSPCGGGVGTEAFF
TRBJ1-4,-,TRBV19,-,TGTGCCAGCTCGGGACACCATTCAACTAATGAAAAACTGTTTTTT,CASSGHHSTNEKLFF